Included here is one T cell receptor (beta chain) sequence, with context. Its antigen is unknown. Data came from immunoSEQ multiplex PCR; TCRdb stores just in-frame clones and leaves some out. The sample shows approximately 34,000 clones, roughly 90% of them seen only once. This sample was included in a study of a mutant IDH1 vaccine in newly diagnosed glioma. Study context: Vaccination started 4-6 weeks after radiotherapy alone, or with temozolomide cycles. Most had both radiotherapy and temozolomide beforehand; others had only one. Visit V12 was conducted at week 35 as the safety follow-up. Visit V13 came later, at week 47.

Time point meaning: week 47, end of study. With topical imiquimod, each dose of the vaccine consisted of 300 ug of mutant IDH1 20-mer peptide. Every donor had a new WHO grade 3 or 4 astrocytoma that was IDH1-mutant, with loss of nuclear ATRX. This CDR3 has 14 residues. V gave up 5 bases and J gave up 8 bases; unmatched junction bases: 5. Germline values: CDR1 SGHNT, CDR2 YYREEE (reference sequence). The receptor's source is a man aged 35 to 55 with glioma. The chain is built from TRBV5-4 and TRBJ1-6; TRBD1 agrees at 9 bases. The sequences come from PBMCs, collected from a glioma patient whose treatment included an IDH1 peptide vaccine. DNA of the CDR3: TGTGCCAGCAGACGCAGGACAGGGGATTCACCCCTCCACTTT. The encoded protein is CASRRRTGDSPLHF.